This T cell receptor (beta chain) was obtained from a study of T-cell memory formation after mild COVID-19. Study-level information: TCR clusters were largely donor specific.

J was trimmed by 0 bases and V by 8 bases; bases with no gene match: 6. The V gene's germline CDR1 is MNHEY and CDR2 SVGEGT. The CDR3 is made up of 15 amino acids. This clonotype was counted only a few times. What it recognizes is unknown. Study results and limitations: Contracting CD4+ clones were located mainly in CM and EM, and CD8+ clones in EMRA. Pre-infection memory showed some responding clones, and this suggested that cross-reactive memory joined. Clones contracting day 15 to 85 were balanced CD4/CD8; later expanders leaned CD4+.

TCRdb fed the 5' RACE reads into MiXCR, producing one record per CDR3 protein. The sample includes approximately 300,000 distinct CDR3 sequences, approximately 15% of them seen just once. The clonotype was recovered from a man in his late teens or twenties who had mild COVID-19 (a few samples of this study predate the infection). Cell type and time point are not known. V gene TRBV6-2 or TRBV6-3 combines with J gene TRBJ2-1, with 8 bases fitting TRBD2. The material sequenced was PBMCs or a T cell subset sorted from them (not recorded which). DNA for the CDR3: TGTGCCAGCTTATCGGGGGGGTCCTCCTACAATGAGCAGTTCTTC. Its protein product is CASLSGGSSYNEQFF.